The clone carrying this T cell receptor (beta chain) has at least ten counts. The data derive from a study of blood T cells in healthy people across ages. Germline CDR1 and CDR2: SGHTA and FQGNSA. Trimming took 0 bases from V and 6 from J, leaving 9 bases between them. The CDR3 sequence is 13 residues long. Sample-barcoded 5' priming and a J-beta primer mix drove a second PCR of about 6 to 12 cycles. TCRdb independently ran MiXCR on the 5' RACE reads; one entry per CDR3 protein. The table shows about 670,000 distinct CDR3 sequences, with about 50% occurring only once. The sample was blood. The rearrangement uses TRBV7-2 and TRBJ2-7; D uncertain. The source of this sequence is a woman older than 75 in good health. CDR3 in amino acids: CASSLASGLEQYF. CDR3 coding DNA: TGTGCCAGCAGCTTAGCCTCCGGTCTCGAGCAGTACTTC. The full variable domain, its missing parts supplied by reference TRBV7-2 and TRBJ2-7, is GAGVSQSPSNKVTEKGKDVELRCDPISGHTALYWYRQSLGQGLEFLIYFQGNSAPDKSGLPSDRFSAERTGGSVSTLTIQRTQQEDSAVYLCASSLASGLEQYFGPGTRLTVT.